The source of this TCR beta chain is a study of shared clonotypes between healthy human individuals. Study overall: Each donor's CD8 memory used one plate, CD8 naive two, each CD4 subset three.

Study-level points and caveats: Researchers found naive subsets generally carried larger estimated richness than memory subsets.

Genomic DNA (from each subset) was split evenly across several immunoSEQ plates. Using immunoSEQ multiplex PCR, the repertoire was profiled, and TCRdb retains in-frame clones only, with some absent. The sample holds around 940,000 clones; roughly 72% are singletons and the top ten take approximately 1.5%. The germline V gene encodes CDR1 SGHTA and CDR2 FQGNSA. The V and J ends lost 5 bases and 2 bases respectively, with 16 bases between them. This CDR3 is 16 amino acids long. Comment on this clone: Its antigen is unknown.

This clonotype was sampled from a man in his late teens or twenties in good health. The chain recombines TRBV7-2 with TRBJ1-5, with D possibly being TRBD1 (5 bases). Sequencing was performed on memory CD4+ T cells sorted from blood. The sample's subset: CD45RA-negative fraction. In DNA form, the CDR3 reads TGTGCCAGCAGCCCATCGACCGGGACGGGCAATCAGCCCCAGCATTTT. Its protein is CASSPSTGTGNQPQHF. The whole variable domain, filled in from reference TRBV7-2 and TRBJ1-5, reads GAGVSQSPSNKVTEKGKDVELRCDPISGHTALYWYRQSLGQGLEFLIYFQGNSAPDKSGLPSDRFSAERTGGSVSTLTIQRTQQEDSAVYLCASSPSTGTGNQPQHFGDGTRLSIL.